This T cell receptor (beta chain) was sequenced during a study of T-cell memory formation after mild COVID-19. Across the whole study: TCR clusters mostly belonged to single donors.

TCRdb independently ran MiXCR on the 5' RACE reads; one entry per CDR3 protein. The table includes 450,000 or so distinct CDR3 sequences, 20% detected once. Germline V gene sequence: CDR1 SGHRS, CDR2 YFSETQ. V lost 4 bases to trimming and J lost 8 bases; unmatched junction nucleotides: 9. The CDR3 contains 16 residues. This clonotype showed up just a few times. The chain has TRBV5-1 and TRBJ2-1; TRBD2 matches at 13 bases. The sequencing sample was made of PBMCs or a T cell subset sorted from them (not recorded which). This clonotype originated in an adult woman who had mild COVID-19 (a few samples of this study predate the infection). Cell type and time point are not known. This CDR3 is CASSARTSGSMDEQFF. In nucleotides, the CDR3 is TGCGCCAGCAGCGCCCGGACTAGCGGGAGTATGGATGAGCAGTTCTTC.